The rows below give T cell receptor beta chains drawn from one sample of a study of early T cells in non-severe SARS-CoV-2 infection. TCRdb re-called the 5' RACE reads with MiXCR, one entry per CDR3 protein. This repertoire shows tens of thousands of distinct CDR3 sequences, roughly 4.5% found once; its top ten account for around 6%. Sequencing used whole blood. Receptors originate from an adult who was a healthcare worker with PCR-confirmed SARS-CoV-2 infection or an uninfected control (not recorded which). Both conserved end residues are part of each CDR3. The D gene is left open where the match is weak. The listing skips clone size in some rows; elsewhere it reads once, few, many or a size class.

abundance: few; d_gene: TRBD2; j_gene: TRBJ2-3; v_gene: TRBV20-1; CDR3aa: CSARPAGSTDTQYF; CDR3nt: TGCAGTGCTAGACCAGCGGGGAGCACAGATACGCAGTATTTT
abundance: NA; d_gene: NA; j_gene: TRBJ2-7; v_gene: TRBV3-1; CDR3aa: CASSQGMGGLSYEQYF; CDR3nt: TGTGCCAGCAGCCAAGGAATGGGAGGCCTTTCCTACGAGCAGTACTTC
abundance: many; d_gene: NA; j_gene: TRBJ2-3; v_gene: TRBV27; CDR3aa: CASSSRQFYTDTQYF; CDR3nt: TGTGCCAGCAGTTCAAGACAGTTCTACACAGATACGCAGTATTTT
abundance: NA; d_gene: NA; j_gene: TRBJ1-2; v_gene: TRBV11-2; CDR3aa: CASSSYYGYTF; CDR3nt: TGTGCCAGCAGCTCTTACTATGGCTACACCTTC
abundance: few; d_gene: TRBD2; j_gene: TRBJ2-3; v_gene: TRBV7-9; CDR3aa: CASSPPGLAGTDTQYF; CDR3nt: TGTGCCAGCAGCCCCCCTGGACTAGCGGGAACCGATACGCAGTATTTT
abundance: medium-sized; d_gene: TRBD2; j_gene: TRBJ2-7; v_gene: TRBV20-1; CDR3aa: CSAPSAGDYYEQYF; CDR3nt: TGCAGTGCCCCGTCGGCGGGGGACTACTACGAGCAGTACTTC
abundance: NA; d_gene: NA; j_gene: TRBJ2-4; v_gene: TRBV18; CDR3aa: CASSPGGGVAKNIQYF; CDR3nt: TGTGCCAGCTCACCGGGAGGCGGGGTAGCCAAAAACATTCAGTACTTC
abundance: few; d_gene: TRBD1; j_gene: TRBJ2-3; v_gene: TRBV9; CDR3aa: CASSVSDRGDTQYF; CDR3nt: TGTGCCAGCAGCGTTTCTGACAGGGGAGATACGCAGTATTTT
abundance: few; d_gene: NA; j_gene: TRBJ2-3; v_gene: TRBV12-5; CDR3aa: CASGLHPDTDTQYF; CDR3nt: TGTGCTAGTGGTTTGCATCCAGACACAGATACGCAGTATTTT
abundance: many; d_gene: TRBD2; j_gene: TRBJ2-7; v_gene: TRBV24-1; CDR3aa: CATPRGGDRNEQYF; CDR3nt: TGTGCCACCCCTCGCGGGGGAGATCGAAACGAGCAGTACTTC
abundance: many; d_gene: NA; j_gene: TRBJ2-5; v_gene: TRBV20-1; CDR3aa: CNVQGQRQETQYF; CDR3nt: TGCAACGTCCAAGGCCAGCGACAAGAGACCCAGTACTTC
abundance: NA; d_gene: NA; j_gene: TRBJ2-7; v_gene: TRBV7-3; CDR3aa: CASSPPGTGDGGQYF; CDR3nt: TGTGCCAGCAGCCCACCCGGGACTGGAGACGGTGGGCAGTACTTC
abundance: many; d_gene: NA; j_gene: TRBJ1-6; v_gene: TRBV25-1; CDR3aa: CASSEWGNLGAPLHF; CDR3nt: TGTGCCAGCAGTGAATGGGGCAACCTAGGAGCACCCCTCCACTTT
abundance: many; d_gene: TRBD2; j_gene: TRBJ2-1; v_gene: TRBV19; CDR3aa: CASSSSGGSYNEQFF; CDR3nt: TGTGCCAGTAGTTCTAGCGGGGGTTCCTACAATGAGCAGTTCTTC
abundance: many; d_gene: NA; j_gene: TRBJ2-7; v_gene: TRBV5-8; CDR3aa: CASSLEFASAYEQYF; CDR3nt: TGTGCCAGCAGCTTGGAGTTTGCTAGCGCCTACGAGCAGTACTTC
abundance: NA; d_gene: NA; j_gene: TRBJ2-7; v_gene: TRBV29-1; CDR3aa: CSVMRAVSSYEQYF; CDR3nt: TGCAGCGTTATGCGGGCTGTGAGCTCCTACGAGCAGTACTTC
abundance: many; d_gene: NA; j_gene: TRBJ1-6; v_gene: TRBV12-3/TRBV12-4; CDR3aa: CASSGAGRNSPLHF; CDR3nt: TGTGCCAGCAGTGGGGCAGGGCGGAATTCACCCCTCCACTTT
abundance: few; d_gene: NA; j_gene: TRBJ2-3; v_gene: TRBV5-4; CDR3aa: CASSLRPADTQYF; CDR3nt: TGTGCCAGCAGCCTACGCCCGGCGGATACGCAGTATTTT
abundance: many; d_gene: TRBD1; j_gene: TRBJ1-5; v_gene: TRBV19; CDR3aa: CASSNGQAQHF; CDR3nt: TGTGCCAGTAGTAACGGACAGGCCCAGCATTTT
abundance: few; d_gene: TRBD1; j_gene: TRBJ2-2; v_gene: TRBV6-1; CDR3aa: CASSPDREDTGELFF; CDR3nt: TGTGCCAGCAGCCCGGACAGGGAAGACACCGGGGAGCTGTTTTTT
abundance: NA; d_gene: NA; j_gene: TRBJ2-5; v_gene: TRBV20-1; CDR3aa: CSANVPGQPKETQYF; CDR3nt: TGCAGTGCTAACGTACCGGGACAACCAAAAGAGACCCAGTACTTC
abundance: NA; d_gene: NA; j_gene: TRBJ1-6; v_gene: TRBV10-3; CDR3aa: CAITQDKFNSPLHF; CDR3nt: TGTGCCATCACCCAGGACAAATTTAATTCACCCCTCCACTTT
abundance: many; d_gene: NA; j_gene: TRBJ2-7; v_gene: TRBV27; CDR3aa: CASSRGFTNTYEQYF; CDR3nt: TGTGCCAGCAGCCGTGGGTTTACTAACACCTACGAGCAGTACTTC